The T cell receptor beta chain under discussion was sequenced for a study of blood T cell repertoires in COVID-19. Study-level information: Italy, Spain and the United States were the sources of the convalescent and acute COVID-19 samples. T cells, B-cell-depleted T cells, or PBMCs supplied cDNA or gDNA.

Between the trimmed V and J ends, which lost 3 bases and 8 bases, there was a span of 14 bases. Germline V gene data show CDR1 as SGHKS and CDR2 as YYEKEE (reference sequence). The CDR3 is made up of 14 amino acids. This clone has a handful of counts. As handled by the study authors: Researchers report that nucleated cell counts were estimated from reference gene primer amplification. Here immunoSEQ multiplex PCR was the method, and the copy in TCRdb shows in-frame clones only, minus some. Clone size and the V and J calls come from that table; the DNA yielded D and trimming. The top ten clones hold about 4.3% of a sample with 250,000 to 300,000 clones, around four fifths of them seen once.

This clonotype was obtained from a man aged 55 to 70 who had recovered from COVID-19. The chain recombines TRBV5-5 with TRBJ1-4; no clear D. The source material was peripheral blood. CDR3 nucleotide sequence: TGTGCCAGCAGCTGGAGAGATTCCGGGGAAAAACTGTTTTTT. Its translation: CASSWRDSGEKLFF.